This T cell receptor (beta chain) was sequenced in a study of memory CD4+ T cells and cytomegalovirus serostatus. The repertoire was sequenced with immunoSEQ multiplex PCR; TCRdb's copy has only in-frame clones and lacks some. Here the sample spans 85,000 to 100,000 clones, 75% to 85% being singletons. The sort gate was single viable CD3+CD4+CD8-CD45RO+ cells for memory CD4+ T cells. Donors' CMV status reflects serum IgG against pp150, pp28, p38, p52. V lost 1 base and J lost 9, with 13 bases in between. CDR1 and CDR2 (germline): SGHNT, YYREEE (reference sequence). The CDR3 spans 13 residues. The source is an adult in good health and CMV-seropositive. Sequenced input: memory CD4+ T cells from blood. The rearrangement joins TRBV5-4 to TRBJ1-2; weak D call: TRBD1 (6 bases). The CDR3 nucleotides read TGTGCCAGCAGCTTGAGGGGGGCGGAAAGCTACACCTTC. Protein sequence: CASSLRGAESYTF.